These T cell receptor beta chains were read from a single sample in a study of T cells in narcolepsy. Data came from immunoSEQ multiplex PCR; TCRdb stores just in-frame clones and leaves some out. The data show tens of thousands of clones, with about 92% seen just once and under 1.3% held by the top ten. Specimen: CD45RA- memory CD4+ T cells from PBMCs. These receptors all come from a human donor with narcolepsy. Each CDR3 is given with its conserved first and last residue. D genes are given only for firm matches. Clone size, where shown, is once, few, many, or a class for clones that have expanded.

V gene	J gene	clone size	D gene	CDR3 protein	CDR3 DNA
TRBV19	TRBJ1-3	.	.	CASSIQDLPGNTIYF	TGTGCCAGTAGTATTCAGGACCTGCCTGGAAACACCATATATTTT
TRBV2	TRBJ2-7	few	.	CASSGVGSYEQYF	TGTGCCAGCAGTGGGGTAGGCTCCTACGAGCAGTACTTC
TRBV15	TRBJ2-7	.	.	CATSRVDGTRGEQYF	TGTGCCACCAGCAGAGTAGATGGGACCCGGGGGGAGCAGTACTTC
TRBV7-9	TRBJ1-2	.	.	CASSLNRQDYGYTF	TGTGCCAGCAGCTTAAACAGACAGGACTATGGCTACACCTTC
TRBV19	TRBJ2-3	.	TRBD2	CASSMGSGITDTQYF	TGTGCCAGTAGTATGGGTAGCGGGATAACAGATACGCAGTATTTT
TRBV4-2	TRBJ1-5	.	.	CASSLGGGEGNQPQHF	TGTGCCAGCAGCCTGGGAGGGGGGGAAGGCAATCAGCCCCAGCATTTT
TRBV27	TRBJ1-1	.	.	CASRQNSVAFF	TGTGCCAGCAGACAAAATAGTGTTGCTTTCTTT
TRBV4-3	TRBJ2-1	.	.	CASSQDWSGRRTEQFF	TGCGCCAGCAGCCAAGATTGGTCGGGGAGGCGTACTGAGCAGTTCTTC
TRBV27	TRBJ2-5	.	.	CASSLVVGETQYF	TGTGCCAGCAGTTTGGTGGTCGGGGAGACCCAGTACTTC
TRBV7-2	TRBJ1-2	.	.	CASSLGLGYGYTF	TGTGCCAGCAGCTTAGGGTTGGGCTATGGCTACACCTTC
TRBV15	TRBJ1-3	few	.	CATSAQGTGNTIYF	TGTGCCACCAGCGCACAGGGAACTGGAAACACCATATATTTT
TRBV6-1	TRBJ2-1	.	.	CASSAGDYNEQFF	TGTGCCAGCAGTGCCGGGGACTACAATGAGCAGTTCTTC
TRBV6-6	TRBJ2-2	.	.	CASSSTTNTGELFF	TGTGCCAGCAGTTCGACTACTAACACCGGGGAGCTGTTTTTT
TRBV6-5	TRBJ1-4	.	.	CASSYGTGKGEKLFF	TGTGCCAGCAGTTACGGTACTGGCAAGGGTGAAAAACTGTTTTTT
TRBV20-1	TRBJ2-7	.	.	CSASNRDEQYF	TGCAGTGCTAGTAACAGGGACGAGCAGTACTTC
TRBV5-1	TRBJ2-3	.	TRBD2	CASSLPGGDTDTQYF	TGCGCCAGCAGTCTCCCGGGAGGGGACACAGATACGCAGTATTTT
TRBV13	TRBJ2-7	.	.	CASSYLGVREQYF	TGTGCCAGCAGCTACCTAGGTGTCCGCGAGCAGTACTTC
TRBV7-9	TRBJ2-7	.	.	CASSRDAGPYEQYF	TGTGCCAGCAGCCGTGATGCGGGACCCTACGAGCAGTACTTC
TRBV28	TRBJ1-2	.	.	CASIPDRNYGYTF	TGTGCCAGCATTCCTGACAGGAACTATGGCTACACCTTC
TRBV5-5	TRBJ2-1	.	TRBD2	CASSLEGREWNEQFF	TGTGCCAGCAGCTTGGAGGGGCGGGAGTGGAATGAGCAGTTCTTC
TRBV28	TRBJ2-1	.	.	CASSLTGGWYNEQFF	TGTGCCAGCAGTCTCACCGGAGGGTGGTACAATGAGCAGTTCTTC
TRBV14	TRBJ1-1	.	.	CASSQRTVTEAFF	TGTGCCAGCAGCCAACGGACAGTTACTGAAGCTTTCTTT
TRBV4-1	TRBJ2-2	.	.	CASSQGPFGTGELFF	TGCGCCAGCAGCCAAGGGCCATTCGGGACCGGGGAGCTGTTTTTT
TRBV6-1	TRBJ1-2	.	TRBD1	CASSEIGQDNYGYTF	TGTGCCAGCAGTGAAATAGGACAGGACAACTATGGCTACACCTTC
TRBV6-6	TRBJ2-5	.	TRBD2	CASSSGLAGKETQYF	TGTGCCAGCAGTTCAGGACTAGCGGGAAAAGAGACCCAGTACTTC
TRBV11-1	TRBJ2-2	once	.	CATSKAENTGELFF	TGTGCCACGTCGAAAGCGGAGAACACCGGGGAGCTGTTTTTT
TRBV7-2	TRBJ1-5	.	.	CASSLNQGEGQPQHF	TGTGCCAGCAGCTTAAATCAAGGCGAGGGGCAGCCCCAGCATTTT